This T cell receptor (beta chain) originates from a study of T cell changes during pregnancy in multiple sclerosis. Sequenced by immunoSEQ multiplex PCR; TCRdb stores in-frame clones only, minus some. The sample carries about 24,000 clones, under 95% recorded once. CDR1 is MNHNS and CDR2 is SASEGT in the germline V gene. The CDR3 covers 14 residues. The V gene end was trimmed by 4 bases and the J gene end by 4 bases; junction bases not matched to a gene: 5. The genes are TRBV6-1 and TRBJ2-7; 9 bases are shared with TRBD1. This sequence was found in a female donor in good health, enrolled as a control in a pregnancy study. Sequenced material: CD8+ T cells from peripheral blood mononuclear cells, taken in the third trimester of pregnancy. The CDR3 here is CASSGGQGGYEQYF. The CDR3 DNA reads TGTGCCAGCAGTGGGGGACAGGGAGGATACGAGCAGTACTTC.